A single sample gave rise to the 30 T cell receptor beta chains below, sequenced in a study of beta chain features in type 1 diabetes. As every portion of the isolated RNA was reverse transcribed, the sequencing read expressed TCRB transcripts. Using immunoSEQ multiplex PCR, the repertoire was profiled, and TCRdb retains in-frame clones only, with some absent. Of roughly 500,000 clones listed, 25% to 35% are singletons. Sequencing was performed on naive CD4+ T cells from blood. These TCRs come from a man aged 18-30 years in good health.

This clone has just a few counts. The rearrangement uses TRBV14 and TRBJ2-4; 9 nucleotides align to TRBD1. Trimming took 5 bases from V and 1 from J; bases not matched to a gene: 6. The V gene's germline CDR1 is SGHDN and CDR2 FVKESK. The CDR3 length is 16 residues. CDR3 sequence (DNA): TGTGCCAGCAGCAGGACAGGGGTCGGGGCCAAAAACATTCAGTACTTC. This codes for CASSRTGVGAKNIQYF. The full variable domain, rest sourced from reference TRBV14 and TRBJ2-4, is EAGVTQFPSHSVIEKGQTVTLRCDPISGHDNLYWYRRVMGKEIKFLLHFVKESKQDESGMPNNRFLAERTGGTYSTLKVQPAELEDSGVYFCASSRTGVGAKNIQYFGAGTRLSVL.

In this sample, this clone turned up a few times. The CDR3 sequence is CASSQVGDGRKLFF. Written as DNA, the CDR3 is TGTGCCAGCAGCCAAGTTGGGGACGGCCGTAAACTGTTTTTT. The V call is TRBV14, the J call TRBJ1-4; possible D gene TRBD1, 5 bases. Trimming took 1 base from V and 11 from J, leaving 14 bases between them. CDR1 is SGHDN and CDR2 is FVKESK in the germline V gene. The CDR3 has 14 amino acids.

CDR3 sequence (DNA): TGTGCCAGCTTCGTTCTAGCGGGAGGAGAGACCCAGTACTTC. It translates to CASFVLAGGETQYF. The genes are TRBV7-9 and TRBJ2-5, with 11 nucleotides matching TRBD2. Germline CDR1 SEHNR, CDR2 FQNEAQ (reference sequence). The CDR3 loop spans 14 amino acids. V gave up 8 bases and J gave up 4 bases; unmatched junction bases: 6.

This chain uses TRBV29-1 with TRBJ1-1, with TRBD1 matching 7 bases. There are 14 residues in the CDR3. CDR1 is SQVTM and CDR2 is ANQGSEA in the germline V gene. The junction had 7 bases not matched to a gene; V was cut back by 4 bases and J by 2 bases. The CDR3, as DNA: TGCAGCGTTGGATCATGGACAGGTAACACTGAAGCTTTCTTT. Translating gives CSVGSWTGNTEAFF.

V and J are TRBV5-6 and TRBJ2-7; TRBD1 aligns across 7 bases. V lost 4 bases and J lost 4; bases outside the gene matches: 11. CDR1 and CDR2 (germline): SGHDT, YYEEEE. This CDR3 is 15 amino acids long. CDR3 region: CASSQRNRGWYEQYF. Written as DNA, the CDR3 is TGTGCCAGCAGCCAACGGAACAGGGGATGGTACGAGCAGTACTTC.

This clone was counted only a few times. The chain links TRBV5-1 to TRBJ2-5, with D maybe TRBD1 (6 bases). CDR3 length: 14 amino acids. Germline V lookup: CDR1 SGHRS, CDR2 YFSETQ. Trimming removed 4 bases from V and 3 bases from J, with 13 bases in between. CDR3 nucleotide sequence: TGCGCCAGCAGCCCAAACCAGGGGAAAGAGACCCAGTACTTC. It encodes CASSPNQGKETQYF.

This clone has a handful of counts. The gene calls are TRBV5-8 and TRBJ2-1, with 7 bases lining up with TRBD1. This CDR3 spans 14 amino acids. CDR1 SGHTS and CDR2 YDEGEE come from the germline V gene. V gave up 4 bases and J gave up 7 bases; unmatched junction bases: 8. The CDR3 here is CASSPGQPENEQFF. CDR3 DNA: TGTGCCAGCAGCCCGGGACAGCCGGAGAATGAGCAGTTCTTC.

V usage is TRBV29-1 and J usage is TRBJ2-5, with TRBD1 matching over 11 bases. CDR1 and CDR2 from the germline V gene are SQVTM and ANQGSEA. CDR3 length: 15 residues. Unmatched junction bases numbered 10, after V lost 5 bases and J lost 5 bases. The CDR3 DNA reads TGCAGCGTTCGTCCCGGGACAGGGGGTGGTGAGACCCAGTACTTC. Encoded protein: CSVRPGTGGGETQYF. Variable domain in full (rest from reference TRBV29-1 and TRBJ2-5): SAVISQKPSRDICQRGTSLTIQCQVDSQVTMMFWYRQQPGQSLTLIATANQGSEATYESGFVIDKFPISRPNLTFSTLTVSNMSPEDSSIYLCSVRPGTGGGETQYFGPGTRLLVL.

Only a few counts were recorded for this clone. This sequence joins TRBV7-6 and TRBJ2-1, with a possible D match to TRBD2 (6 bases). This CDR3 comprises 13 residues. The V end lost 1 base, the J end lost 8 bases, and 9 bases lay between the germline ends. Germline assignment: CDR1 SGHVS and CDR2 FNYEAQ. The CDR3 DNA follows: TGTGCCAGCAGCTTAGAGGCGGGACATGAGCAGTTCTTC. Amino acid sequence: CASSLEAGHEQFF.

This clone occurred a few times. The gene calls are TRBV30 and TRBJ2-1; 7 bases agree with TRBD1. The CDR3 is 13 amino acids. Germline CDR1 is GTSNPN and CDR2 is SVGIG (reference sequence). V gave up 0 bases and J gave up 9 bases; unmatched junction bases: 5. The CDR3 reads CAWSVQQGSEQFF. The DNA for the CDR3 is TGTGCCTGGAGTGTACAACAGGGGAGTGAGCAGTTCTTC.

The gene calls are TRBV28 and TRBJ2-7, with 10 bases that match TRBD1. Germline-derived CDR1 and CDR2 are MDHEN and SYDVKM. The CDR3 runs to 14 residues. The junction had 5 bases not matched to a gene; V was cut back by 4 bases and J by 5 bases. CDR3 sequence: CASSSGDRGHEQYF. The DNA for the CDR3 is TGTGCCAGCAGTTCGGGGGACAGGGGACACGAGCAGTACTTC.

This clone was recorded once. CDR3 loop: CASRPSWDHYEQYF. The CDR3, as DNA: TGTGCCAGCAGGCCTTCGTGGGATCATTACGAGCAGTACTTC. V usage is TRBV5-4 and J usage is TRBJ2-7; D not resolved. The germline gives CDR1 SGHNT, CDR2 YYREEE (reference sequence). CDR3 length: 14 residues. Trimming stripped 5 bases from V and 4 bases from J, with 16 bases between. The full variable domain, rest sourced from reference TRBV5-4 and TRBJ2-7, is ETGVTQSPTHLIKTRGQQVTLRCSSQSGHNTVSWYQQALGQGPQFIFQYYREEENGRGNFPPRFSGLQFPNYSSELNVNALELDDSALYLCASRPSWDHYEQYFGPGTRLTVT.

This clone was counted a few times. This CDR3 reads CSVEDTDTQYF. The CDR3 coding sequence is TGCAGCGTTGAGGACACAGATACGCAGTATTTT. The chain links TRBV29-1 to TRBJ2-3, with D uncertain. The V end was cut by 3 bases, the J end by 2 bases, with 3 bases between. Looked up from germline, CDR1 is SQVTM and CDR2 is ANQGSEA. CDR3 length: 11 amino acids.

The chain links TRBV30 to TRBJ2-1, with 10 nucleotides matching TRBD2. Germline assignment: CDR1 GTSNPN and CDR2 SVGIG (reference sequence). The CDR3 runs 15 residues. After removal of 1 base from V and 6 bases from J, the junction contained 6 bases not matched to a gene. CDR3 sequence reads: CAWSETSGSGNEQFF. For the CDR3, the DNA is TGTGCCTGGAGTGAGACTAGCGGGTCAGGCAATGAGCAGTTCTTC.

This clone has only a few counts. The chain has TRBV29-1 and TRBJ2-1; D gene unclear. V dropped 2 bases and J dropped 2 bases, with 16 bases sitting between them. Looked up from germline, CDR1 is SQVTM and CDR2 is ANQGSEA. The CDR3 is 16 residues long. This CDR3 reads CSVETALETTYNEQFF. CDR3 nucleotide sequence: TGCAGCGTTGAAACAGCTCTAGAGACGACCTACAATGAGCAGTTCTTC.

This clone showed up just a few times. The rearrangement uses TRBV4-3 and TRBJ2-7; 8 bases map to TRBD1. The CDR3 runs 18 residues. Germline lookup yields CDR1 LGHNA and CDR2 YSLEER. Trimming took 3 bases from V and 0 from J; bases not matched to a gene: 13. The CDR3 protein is CASSHALGRDRSSYEQYF. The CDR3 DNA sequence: TGCGCCAGCAGCCATGCCCTAGGCCGGGACAGGAGCTCCTACGAGCAGTACTTC.

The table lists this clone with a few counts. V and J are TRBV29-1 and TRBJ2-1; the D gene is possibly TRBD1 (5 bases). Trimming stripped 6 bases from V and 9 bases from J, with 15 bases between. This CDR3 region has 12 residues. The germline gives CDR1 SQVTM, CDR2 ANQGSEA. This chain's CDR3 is CSVVQAGVEQFF. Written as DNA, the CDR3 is TGCAGCGTGGTACAGGCTGGCGTTGAGCAGTTCTTC.

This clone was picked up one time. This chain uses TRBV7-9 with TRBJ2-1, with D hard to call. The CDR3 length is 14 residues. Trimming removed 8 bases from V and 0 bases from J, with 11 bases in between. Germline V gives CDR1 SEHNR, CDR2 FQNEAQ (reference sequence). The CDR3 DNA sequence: TGTGCCAGCGGCCTCACACTCTCCTACAATGAGCAGTTCTTC. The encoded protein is CASGLTLSYNEQFF.

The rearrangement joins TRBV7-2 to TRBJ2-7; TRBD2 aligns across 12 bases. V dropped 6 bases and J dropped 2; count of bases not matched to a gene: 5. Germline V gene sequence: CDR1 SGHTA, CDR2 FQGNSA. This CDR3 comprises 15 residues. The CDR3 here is CASRPRLAGAYEQYF. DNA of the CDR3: TGTGCCAGCAGACCCAGACTAGCGGGGGCCTACGAGCAGTACTTC.

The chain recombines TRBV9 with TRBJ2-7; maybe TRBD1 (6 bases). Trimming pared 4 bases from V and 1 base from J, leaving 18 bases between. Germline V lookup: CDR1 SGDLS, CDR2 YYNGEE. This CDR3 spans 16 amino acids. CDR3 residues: CASSPQSGTTSYEQYF. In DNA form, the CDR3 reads TGTGCCAGCAGCCCTCAATCCGGGACAACGTCCTACGAGCAGTACTTC.

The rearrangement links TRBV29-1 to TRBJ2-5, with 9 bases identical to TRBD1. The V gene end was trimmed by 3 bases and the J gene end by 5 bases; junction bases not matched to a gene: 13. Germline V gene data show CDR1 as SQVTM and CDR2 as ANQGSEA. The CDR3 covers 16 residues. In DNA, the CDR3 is TGCAGCGTTGAGCCCGCTCGGGACAGGGTATCGGAGACCCAGTACTTC. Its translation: CSVEPARDRVSETQYF.

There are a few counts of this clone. CDR3 DNA: TGTGCCAGCAGTTTTGTGGGGGCGGACTATGGCTACACCTTC. This gives the protein CASSFVGADYGYTF. The chain carries TRBV27 and TRBJ1-2; tentatively, D is TRBD1 (6 bases). Germline V CDR1 and CDR2: MNHEY, SMNVEV (reference sequence). The CDR3 has 14 amino acids. Trimming pared 3 bases from V and 3 bases from J, leaving 11 bases between.

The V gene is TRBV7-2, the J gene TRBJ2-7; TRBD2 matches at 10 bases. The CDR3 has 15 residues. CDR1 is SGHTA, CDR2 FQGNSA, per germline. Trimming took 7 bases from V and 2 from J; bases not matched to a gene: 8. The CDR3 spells CASTRTSGDAYEQYF. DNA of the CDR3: TGTGCCAGCACCCGAACTAGCGGGGACGCCTACGAGCAGTACTTC.

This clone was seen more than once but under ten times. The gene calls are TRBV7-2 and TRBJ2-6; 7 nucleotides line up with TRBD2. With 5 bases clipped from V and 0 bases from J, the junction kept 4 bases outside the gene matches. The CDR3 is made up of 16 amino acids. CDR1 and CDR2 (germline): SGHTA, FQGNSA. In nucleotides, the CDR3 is TGTGCCAGCAGCCCCTCTAGCGGCTCTGGGGCCAACGTCCTGACTTTC. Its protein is CASSPSSGSGANVLTF.

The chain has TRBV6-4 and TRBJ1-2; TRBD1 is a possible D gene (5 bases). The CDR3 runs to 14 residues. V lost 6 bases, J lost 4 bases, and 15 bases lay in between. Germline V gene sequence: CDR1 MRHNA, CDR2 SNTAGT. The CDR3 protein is CASRRDVQTYGYTF. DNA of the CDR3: TGTGCCAGCAGGCGGGACGTACAAACCTATGGCTACACCTTC.

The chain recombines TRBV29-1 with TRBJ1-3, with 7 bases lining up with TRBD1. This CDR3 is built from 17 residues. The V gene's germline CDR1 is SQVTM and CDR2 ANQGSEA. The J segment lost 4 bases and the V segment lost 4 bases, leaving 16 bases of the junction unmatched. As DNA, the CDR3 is TGCAGCGTTGTCGACAGGGACTTCTTTATGGGGGGAAACACCATATATTTT. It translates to CSVVDRDFFMGGNTIYF.

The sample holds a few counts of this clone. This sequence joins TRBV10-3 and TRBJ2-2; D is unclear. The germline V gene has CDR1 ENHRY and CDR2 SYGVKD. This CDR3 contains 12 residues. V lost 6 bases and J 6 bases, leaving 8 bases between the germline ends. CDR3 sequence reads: CAIRVGAGELFF. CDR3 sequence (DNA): TGTGCCATCAGGGTGGGCGCCGGGGAGCTGTTTTTT.

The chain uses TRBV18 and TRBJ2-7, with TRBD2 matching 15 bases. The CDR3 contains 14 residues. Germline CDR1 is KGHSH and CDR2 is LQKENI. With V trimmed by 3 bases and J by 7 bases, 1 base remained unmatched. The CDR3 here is CASSPGTSGREQYF. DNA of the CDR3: TGTGCCAGCTCACCCGGGACTAGCGGGAGGGAGCAGTACTTC.

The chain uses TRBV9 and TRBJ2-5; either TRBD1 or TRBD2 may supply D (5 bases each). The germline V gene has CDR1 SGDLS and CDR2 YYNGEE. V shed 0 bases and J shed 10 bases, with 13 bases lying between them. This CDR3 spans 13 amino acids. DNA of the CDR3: TGTGCCAGCAGCGTAGGGGACCAAAATCGCCAGTACTTC. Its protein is CASSVGDQNRQYF.

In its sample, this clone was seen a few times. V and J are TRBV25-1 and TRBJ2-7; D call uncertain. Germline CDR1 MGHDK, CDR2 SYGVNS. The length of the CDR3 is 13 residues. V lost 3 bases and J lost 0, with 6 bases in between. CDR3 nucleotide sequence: TGTGCCAGCAGTGAGCCGCACTCCTACGAGCAGTACTTC. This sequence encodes CASSEPHSYEQYF.